These 10 T cell receptor beta chains were sequenced from one sample in a study of shared clonotypes between healthy human individuals. Clones were sequenced by immunoSEQ multiplex PCR, and TCRdb holds only the in-frame ones, with some missing. This sample has around 1.5 million clones, with 95% to 99% found just once. Material for sequencing was naive CD4+ T cells sorted from blood. The subset: CD45RA+ positively selected. The source is a man younger than 40 in good health.

The chain is built from TRBV28 and TRBJ1-4; D ambiguous. The CDR3 totals 15 residues. V gave up 2 bases and J gave up 8 bases, with 15 bases separating them. CDR1 is MDHEN, CDR2 SYDVKM, per germline. The DNA for the CDR3 is TGTGCCAGCAGTTTAAGGACCTTGGATGGCGAAAAACTGTTTTTT. Its protein is CASSLRTLDGEKLFF.

The V and J genes are TRBV5-1 and TRBJ2-7; weak D call: TRBD2 (5 bases). Trimming removed 4 bases from V and 7 bases from J, with 12 bases in between. The CDR3 consists of 12 residues. Germline lookup yields CDR1 SGHRS and CDR2 YFSETQ. CDR3 sequence (DNA): TGCGCCAGCAGCGCTTTCGAGGGAGAGCAGTACTTC. It codes for CASSAFEGEQYF.

This clone has just one count. Within the sample, other DNA sequences also encode this same CDR3. The J gene is TRBJ1-2, the V gene TRBV5-1; D is possibly TRBD1 (5 bases). Germline V lookup: CDR1 SGHRS, CDR2 YFSETQ. The V and J ends lost 7 bases and 2 bases respectively, with 12 bases between them. This CDR3 has 13 amino acids. The CDR3 DNA reads TGCGCCAGCGGGGCGGGCAGCAACTATGGCTACACCTTC. Encoded protein: CASGAGSNYGYTF.

This chain connects TRBV6-5 to TRBJ1-1, with D possibly TRBD1 on 5 matching bases. This CDR3 is 14 amino acids long. The germline gives CDR1 MNHEY, CDR2 SVGAGI. V lost 6 bases and J 2 bases, leaving 13 bases between the germline ends. This chain's CDR3 is CASRSTATNTEAFF. CDR3 DNA: TGTGCCAGCAGGTCGACAGCGACCAACACTGAAGCTTTCTTT.

The chain is built from TRBV7-3 and TRBJ2-2; a weak D match, TRBD2 (6 bases). Looked up from germline, CDR1 is SGHTA and CDR2 is FQGTGA. The length of the CDR3 is 16 residues. V dropped 0 bases and J dropped 5 bases, with 13 bases sitting between them. The CDR3: CASSLTRGLPTGELFF. The CDR3 DNA sequence: TGTGCCAGCAGCTTAACGAGGGGACTTCCGACCGGGGAGCTGTTTTTT.

V is TRBV7-9 and J is TRBJ1-1, with a tentative D call TRBD1 (5 bases). V shed 5 bases and J shed 1 base, with 14 bases lying between them. Germline CDR1 SEHNR, CDR2 FQNEAQ (reference sequence). CDR3 length equals 15 residues. CDR3 sequence (DNA): TGTGCCAGCAGCCCAAACAGACAGTGGAACACTGAAGCTTTCTTT. It is translated as CASSPNRQWNTEAFF.

The chain recombines TRBV6-1 with TRBJ1-1; no firm D call. Germline V gene data show CDR1 as MNHNS and CDR2 as SASEGT. Trimming took off 3 bases at V and 0 bases at J, with 8 bases between the two ends. CDR3 length equals 14 residues. The CDR3 bases are TGTGCCAGCAGTGAGGTGGGGTTGAACACTGAAGCTTTCTTT. This sequence encodes CASSEVGLNTEAFF.

The chain carries TRBV28 and TRBJ2-7; TRBD2 matches 9 bases. The CDR3 is 15 residues long. The J segment lost 3 bases and the V segment lost 5 bases, leaving 8 bases of the junction unmatched. The germline CDR1 and CDR2 sequences are MDHEN and SYDVKM. The CDR3 DNA reads TGTGCCAGCAGTCCCCCGCGGGAGGGAAACTACGAGCAGTACTTC. This translates into CASSPPREGNYEQYF. Full variable domain (missing parts from reference TRBV28 and TRBJ2-7): DVKVTQSSRYLVKRTGEKVFLECVQDMDHENMFWYRQDPGLGLRLIYFSYDVKMKEKGDIPEGYSVSREKKERFSLILESASTNQTSMYLCASSPPREGNYEQYFGPGTRLTVT.

The V and J genes are TRBV7-9 and TRBJ2-7; 7 nucleotides line up with TRBD2. Looked up from germline, CDR1 is SEHNR and CDR2 is FQNEAQ (reference sequence). The CDR3 has 16 amino acids. V shed 0 bases, J shed 4 bases, and the junction held 9 bases outside the gene matches. The CDR3 nucleotides are TGTGCCAGCAGCTTAGCCCGGGCGGGAGAAGGGTACGAGCAGTACTTC. Translating gives CASSLARAGEGYEQYF.

V gene TRBV9 combines with J gene TRBJ1-1; TRBD1 is a possible D gene (6 bases). The CDR3 loop spans 14 amino acids. In germline, CDR1 is SGDLS, CDR2 YYNGEE. Trimming took 0 bases from V and 3 from J, leaving 9 bases between them. The CDR3, as DNA: TGTGCCAGCAGCGTAGCGAAGGGGGACACTGAAGCTTTCTTT. Translation: CASSVAKGDTEAFF. Full variable domain (rest looked up from reference TRBV9 and TRBJ1-1): DSGVTQTPKHLITATGQRVTLRCSPRSGDLSVYWYQQSLDQGLQFLIQYYNGEERAKGNILERFSAQQFPDLHSELNLSSLELGDSALYFCASSVAKGDTEAFFGQGTRLTVV.